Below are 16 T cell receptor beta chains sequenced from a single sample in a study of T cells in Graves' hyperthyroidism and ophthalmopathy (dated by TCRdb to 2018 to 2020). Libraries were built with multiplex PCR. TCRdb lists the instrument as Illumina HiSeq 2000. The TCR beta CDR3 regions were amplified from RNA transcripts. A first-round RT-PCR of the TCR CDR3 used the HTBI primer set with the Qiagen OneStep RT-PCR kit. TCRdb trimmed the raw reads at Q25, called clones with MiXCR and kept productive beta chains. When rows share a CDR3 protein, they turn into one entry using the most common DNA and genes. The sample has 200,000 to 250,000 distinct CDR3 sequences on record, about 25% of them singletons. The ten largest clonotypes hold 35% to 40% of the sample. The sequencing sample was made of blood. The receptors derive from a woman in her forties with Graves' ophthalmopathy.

The CDR3 nucleotides read TGTGCCAGCAGTTTATCAGGAGCGATCACTGAAGCTTTCTTT. As protein: CASSLSGAITEAFF. J is TRBJ1-1 and V is TRBV12-3 or TRBV12-4; D unresolved. The length of the CDR3 is 14 residues. The ends were cut back, 2 bases at V and 4 bases at J, with 11 bases in the middle.

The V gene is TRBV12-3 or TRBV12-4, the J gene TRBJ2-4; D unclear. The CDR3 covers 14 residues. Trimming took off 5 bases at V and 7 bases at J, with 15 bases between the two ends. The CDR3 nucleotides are TGTGCCAGCAGTCCAAACATGGGCTGGAACATTCAGTACTTC. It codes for CASSPNMGWNIQYF.

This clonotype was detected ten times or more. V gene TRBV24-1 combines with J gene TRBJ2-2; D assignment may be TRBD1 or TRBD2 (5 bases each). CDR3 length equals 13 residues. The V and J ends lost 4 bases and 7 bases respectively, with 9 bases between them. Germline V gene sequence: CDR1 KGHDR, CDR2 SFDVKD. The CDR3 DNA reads TGTGCCACCAGTGAGCGAGGGGACGGGGAGCTGTTTTTT. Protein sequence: CATSERGDGELFF.

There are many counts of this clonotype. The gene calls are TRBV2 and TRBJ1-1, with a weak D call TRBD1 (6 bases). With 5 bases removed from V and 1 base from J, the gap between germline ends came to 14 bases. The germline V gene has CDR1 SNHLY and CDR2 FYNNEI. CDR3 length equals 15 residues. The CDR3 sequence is CASSMDSLSNTEAFF. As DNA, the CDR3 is TGTGCCAGCAGTATGGACAGCCTATCGAACACTGAAGCTTTCTTT.

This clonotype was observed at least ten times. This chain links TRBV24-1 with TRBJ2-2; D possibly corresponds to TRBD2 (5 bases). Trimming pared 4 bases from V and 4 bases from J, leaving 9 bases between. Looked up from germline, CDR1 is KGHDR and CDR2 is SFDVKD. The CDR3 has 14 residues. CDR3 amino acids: CATSDPDFTGELFF. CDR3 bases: TGTGCCACCAGTGACCCGGACTTCACCGGGGAGCTGTTTTTT.

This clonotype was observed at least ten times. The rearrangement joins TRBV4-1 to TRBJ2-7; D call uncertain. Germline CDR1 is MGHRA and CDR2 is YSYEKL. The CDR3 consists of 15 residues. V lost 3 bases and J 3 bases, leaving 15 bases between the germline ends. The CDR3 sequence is CASSHVASPSYEQYF. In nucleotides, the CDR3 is TGCGCCAGCAGCCACGTAGCATCCCCGAGCTACGAGCAGTACTTC.

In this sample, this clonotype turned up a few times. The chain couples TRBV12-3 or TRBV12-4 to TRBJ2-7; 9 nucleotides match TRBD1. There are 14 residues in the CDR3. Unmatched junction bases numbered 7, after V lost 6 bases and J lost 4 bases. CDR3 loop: CASSPVTGGYEQYF. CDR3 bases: TGTGCCAGCAGCCCAGTGACAGGGGGGTACGAGCAGTACTTC.

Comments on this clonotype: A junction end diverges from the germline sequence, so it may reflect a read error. The DNA of the CDR3 is TGTGCCTGCAGTTACTCGATCTCCCAGCCCCAGCATTTT. Translating it yields CACSYSISQPQHF. This chain links TRBV6-5 with TRBJ1-5, with unresolved D. Germline V lookup: CDR1 MNHEY, CDR2 SVGAGI. This CDR3 has 13 residues.

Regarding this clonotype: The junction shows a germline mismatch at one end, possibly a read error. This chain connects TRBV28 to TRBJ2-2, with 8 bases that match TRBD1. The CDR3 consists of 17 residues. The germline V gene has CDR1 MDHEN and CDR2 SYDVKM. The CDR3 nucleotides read TGTGCCAGCACCCCCCAGGGGGCGGTCGACTTCACCGGGGAGCTGTATTTT. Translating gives CASTPQGAVDFTGELYF. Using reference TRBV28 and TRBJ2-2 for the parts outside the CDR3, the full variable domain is DVKVTQSSRYLVKRTGEKVFLECVQDMDHENMFWYRQDPGLGLRLIYFSYDVKMKEKGDIPEGYSVSREKKERFSLILESASTNQTSMYLCASTPQGAVDFTGELYFGEGSRLTVL.

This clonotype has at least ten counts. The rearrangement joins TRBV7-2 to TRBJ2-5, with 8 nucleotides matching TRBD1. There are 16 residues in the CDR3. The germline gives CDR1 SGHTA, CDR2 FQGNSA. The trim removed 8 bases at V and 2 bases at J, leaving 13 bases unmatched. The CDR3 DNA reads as TGTGCCAGCCAGAGTAGGGCAGGGGGCCGTCAAGAGACCCAGTACTTC. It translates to CASQSRAGGRQETQYF. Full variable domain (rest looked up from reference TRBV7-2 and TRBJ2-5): GAGVSQSPSNKVTEKGKDVELRCDPISGHTALYWYRQSLGQGLEFLIYFQGNSAPDKSGLPSDRFSAERTGGSVSTLTIQRTQQEDSAVYLCASQSRAGGRQETQYFGPGTRLLVL.

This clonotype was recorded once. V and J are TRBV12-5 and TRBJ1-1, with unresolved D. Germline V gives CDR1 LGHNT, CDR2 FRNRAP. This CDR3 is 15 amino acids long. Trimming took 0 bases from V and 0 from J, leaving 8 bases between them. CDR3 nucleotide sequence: TGTGCTAGTGGTTTGGTACCCCTACTGAACACTGAAGCTTTCTTT. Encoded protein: CASGLVPLLNTEAFF. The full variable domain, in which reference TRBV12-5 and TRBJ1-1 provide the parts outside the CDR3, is DARVTQTPRHKVTEMGQEVTMRCQPILGHNTVFWYRQTMMQGLELLAYFRNRAPLDDSGMPKDRFSAEMPDATLATLKIQPSEPRDSAVYFCASGLVPLLNTEAFFGQGTRLTVV.

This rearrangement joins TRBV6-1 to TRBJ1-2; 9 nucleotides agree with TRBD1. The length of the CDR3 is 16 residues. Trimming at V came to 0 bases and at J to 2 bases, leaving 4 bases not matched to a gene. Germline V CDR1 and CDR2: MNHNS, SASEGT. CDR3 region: CASSEASGQGNYGYTF. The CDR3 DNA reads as TGTGCCAGCAGTGAAGCGTCGGGACAGGGAAACTATGGCTACACCTTC.

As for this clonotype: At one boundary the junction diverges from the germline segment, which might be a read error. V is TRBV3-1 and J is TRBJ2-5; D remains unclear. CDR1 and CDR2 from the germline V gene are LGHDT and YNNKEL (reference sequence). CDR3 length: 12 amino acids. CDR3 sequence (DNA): TGTGACAGCAGCCCTGGAAGAGAGACCCAGTACTTC. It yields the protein CDSSPGRETQYF.

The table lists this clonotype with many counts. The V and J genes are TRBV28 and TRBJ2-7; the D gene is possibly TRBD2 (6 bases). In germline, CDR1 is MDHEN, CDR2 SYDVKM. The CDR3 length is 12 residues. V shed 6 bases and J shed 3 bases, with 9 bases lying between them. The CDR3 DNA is TGTGCCAGCAGGGGACTCCTCTACGAGCAGTACTTC. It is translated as CASRGLLYEQYF.

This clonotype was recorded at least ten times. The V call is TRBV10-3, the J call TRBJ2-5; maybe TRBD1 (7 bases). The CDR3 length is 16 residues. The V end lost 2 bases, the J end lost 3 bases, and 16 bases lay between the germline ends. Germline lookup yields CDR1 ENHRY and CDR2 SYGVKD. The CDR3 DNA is TGTGCCATCAGTGAGCCCCCGGCAGGGGGGAAAGAGACCCAGTACTTC. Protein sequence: CAISEPPAGGKETQYF.

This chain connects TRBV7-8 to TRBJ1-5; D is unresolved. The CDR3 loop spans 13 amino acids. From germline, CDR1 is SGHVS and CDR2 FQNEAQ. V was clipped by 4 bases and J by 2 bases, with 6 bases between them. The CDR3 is CASSSDRNQPQHF. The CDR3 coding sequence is TGTGCCAGCAGCTCGGATCGCAATCAGCCCCAGCATTTT.